This is a list of T cell receptor beta chains from one sample in a study of regulatory T cells in long-lasting Graves disease. TCRdb fed the multiplex PCR reads into MiXCR, producing one record per CDR3 protein. The data contain 350,000 to 550,000 distinct CDR3 sequences, less than 15% of them seen just once; the ten biggest clones take up approximately 15%. This sample also appeared in a second study, on T cells in Graves' hyperthyroidism and ophthalmopathy.

Sample: peripheral blood mononuclear cells (PBMCs), taken at new diagnosis, from a patient treated with antithyroid drugs. The receptors shown here come from a woman aged 50 to 60 with Graves disease. CDR3s include the opening cysteine and the closing phenylalanine or tryptophan. The order of the fields is CDR3 length, J gene, V gene, D gene, clone size, CDR3 DNA, CDR3 protein. A D gene is named only where the DNA matches it firmly. Size is omitted from some rows. Given values are once, few, many or a class for expanded clones.

16 TRBJ1-1 TRBV11-2 . many TGTGCCAGCAGCCCCGAATTTTGGGGAGGGGGCACTGAAGCTTTCTTT CASSPEFWGGGTEAFF
16 TRBJ1-5 TRBV28 . many TGTGCCAGCACCTCACGCCGTGAGGCAGTAAATCAGCCCCAGCATTTT CASTSRREAVNQPQHF
14 TRBJ1-6 TRBV3-1 . . TGTGCCAGCAGCCGGCAGGGCCTTAATTCACCCCTCCACTTT CASSRQGLNSPLHF
13 TRBJ2-1 TRBV27 . many TGTGCCAGCAGTTTACTCGGGGTTAATGAGCAGTTCTTC CASSLLGVNEQFF
13 TRBJ1-1 TRBV30 . few TGTGCCTGCTTGGGACTCTCGAACACTGAAGCTTTCTTT CACLGLSNTEAFF
16 TRBJ1-5 TRBV7-2 . few TGTGCCAGCAGCTCGCGGACGGACTATCCCGCGTCGCCCCAGCATTTT CASSSRTDYPASPQHF
15 TRBJ2-7 TRBV5-1 . few TGCGCCAGCAGCGACGGGGGGCAGGGGGCAGGCGAGCAGTACTTC CASSDGGQGAGEQYF
15 TRBJ1-4 TRBV28 TRBD1 many TGTGCCAGCAGTCGGACCCGGGACAGGGGCCAAAAACTGTTTTTT CASSRTRDRGQKLFF
17 TRBJ1-5 TRBV7-8 TRBD1 . TGTGCCAGCAGCTTATCCCCGACAGGGTTAAGCAATCAGCCCCAGCATTTT CASSLSPTGLSNQPQHF
15 TRBJ1-1 TRBV12-3/TRBV12-4 . many TGTGCCAGCAGTTTACAGGGCTTTGGGATCACTGAAGCTTTCTTT CASSLQGFGITEAFF
17 TRBJ1-3 TRBV5-1 . few TGCGCCAGCAGCCCCCACCGGGACGGTAGCTCTGGAAACACCATATATTTT CASSPHRDGSSGNTIYF
16 TRBJ2-7 TRBV6-5 . many TGTGCCAGCAGTTACTCCCCAGGACCCCGAGTCTACGAGCAGTACTTC CASSYSPGPRVYEQYF
15 TRBJ2-3 TRBV7-2 TRBD2 many TGTGCCAGCAGCTTAGGTAGCGGGGTCACAGATACGCAGTATTTT CASSLGSGVTDTQYF
14 TRBJ1-1 TRBV6-2/TRBV6-3 . many TGTGCCAGCAGTTACTTTCCAGAATACACTGAAGCTTTCTTT CASSYFPEYTEAFF
16 TRBJ1-2 TRBV12-3/TRBV12-4 TRBD1 many TGTGCCAGCAGTTCCCCCCGACAGGGGTGGGCCTATGGCTACACCTTC CASSSPRQGWAYGYTF
13 TRBJ2-7 TRBV5-5 . few TGTGCCAGCAGGGGGGGGACAGCCTACGAGCAGTACTTC CASRGGTAYEQYF
15 TRBJ1-6 TRBV20-1 TRBD1 . TGCAGTGCTCGACAGGGAAACGTCTATAATTCACCCCTCCACTTT CSARQGNVYNSPLHF